This entry concerns a single T cell receptor beta chain. As yet, its antigen is unknown. The data are from a study of shared clonotypes between healthy human individuals. Overall study context: Per donor, CD8 memory used one plate, CD8 naive used two, CD4 memory used three and CD4 naive used three.

The table came from immunoSEQ multiplex PCR; TCRdb's copy has only in-frame clones and leaves some out. The data show around 2,100,000 clones, with about 95% seen just once and more than 0.9% held by the top ten. Positive CCR7 selection of CD45RO-negative cells yielded the naive CD8 cells, and terminally differentiated effector memory CD45RA+ cells were excluded. There are 16 residues in the CDR3. V shed 4 bases, J shed 5 bases, and the junction held 9 bases outside the gene matches. Germline CDR1 and CDR2: KGHSH and LQKENI. Notes on the study in general: About 5% was the fraction of naive CD4 clonotypes found shared across several donors. Larger estimated richness was generally seen in naive subsets than in memory subsets. Sorted-subset sequencing was shown by rarefaction to be incomplete despite large depth.

This TCR was recovered from a man aged 18 to 30 in good health. Input material: naive CD8+ T cells sorted from blood. The chain recombines TRBV18 with TRBJ2-7; TRBD2 agrees at 12 bases. Here the CDR3 reads CASSLLGLAGIDEQYF. The CDR3 DNA reads TGTGCCAGCTCACTACTAGGACTAGCGGGAATCGACGAGCAGTACTTC.